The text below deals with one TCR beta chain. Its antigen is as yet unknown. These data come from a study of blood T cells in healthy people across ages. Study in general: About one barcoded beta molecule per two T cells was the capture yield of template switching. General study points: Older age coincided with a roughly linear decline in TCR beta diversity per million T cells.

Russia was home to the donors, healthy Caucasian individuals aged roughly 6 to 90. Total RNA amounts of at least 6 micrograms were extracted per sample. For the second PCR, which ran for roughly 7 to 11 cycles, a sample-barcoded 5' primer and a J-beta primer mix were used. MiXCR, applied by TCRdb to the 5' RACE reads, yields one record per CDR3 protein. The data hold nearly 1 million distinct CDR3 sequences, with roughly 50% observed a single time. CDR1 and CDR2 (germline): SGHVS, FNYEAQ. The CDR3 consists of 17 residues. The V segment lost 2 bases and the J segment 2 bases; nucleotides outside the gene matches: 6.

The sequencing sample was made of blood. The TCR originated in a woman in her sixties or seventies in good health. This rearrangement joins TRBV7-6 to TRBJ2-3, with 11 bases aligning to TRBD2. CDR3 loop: CASSLTETSGTTDTQYF. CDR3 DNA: TGTGCCAGCAGCTTAACCGAGACTAGCGGGACCACAGATACGCAGTATTTT.